This entry is about one T cell receptor beta chain. This record belongs to a study of blood T cell repertoires in COVID-19. The CDR3 runs to 13 residues. After removal of 6 bases from V and 4 bases from J, the junction contained 6 bases not matched to a gene. TCRdb keeps only in-frame clones here, not all; method: immunoSEQ multiplex PCR. This table has about 42,000 clones, about 90% appearing once. The chain joins TRBV12-3 or TRBV12-4 to TRBJ2-7; 7 nucleotides match TRBD1. This sequence originates from a man aged 50 to 59 with active COVID-19. The sequenced material came from peripheral blood. DNA of the CDR3: TGTGCCAGCAGACGGCAGGGGGTATACGAGCAGTACTTC. It yields the protein CASRRQGVYEQYF.